Presented here are 6 T cell receptor beta chains from one specimen sequenced in a study of blood T cell repertoires in COVID-19 (dated by TCRdb to the early 2020s). The library was obtained by the immunoSEQ multiplex PCR assay. The clones in this table, taken by TCRdb from immuneACCESS, are in-frame only. Not every clone is retained; where verified, under half of the shortfall comes from an unresolved V gene, and the cause of the rest is unknown. This sample holds around 75,000 clones; approximately 90% were observed only once. Under 25% of the sample lies in the top ten. The sequenced sample was peripheral blood. These receptors were obtained from a human donor in a cohort sampled during active COVID-19.

The chain couples TRBV9 to TRBJ2-3; 8 nucleotides align to TRBD2. This CDR3 has 17 residues. The germline V gene encodes CDR1 SGDLS and CDR2 YYNGEE. Trimming removed 0 bases from V and 0 bases from J; junction bases left unmatched: 6. CDR3 protein: CASSVGTGTRSTDTQYF. CDR3 nucleotides: TGTGCCAGCAGCGTAGGCACCGGGACTAGGAGCACAGATACGCAGTATTTT. Drawing the rest from reference TRBV9 and TRBJ2-3, the complete variable domain is DSGVTQTPKHLITATGQRVTLRCSPRSGDLSVYWYQQSLDQGLQFLIQYYNGEERAKGNILERFSAQQFPDLHSELNLSSLELGDSALYFCASSVGTGTRSTDTQYFGPGTRLTVL.

The gene calls are TRBV11-3 and TRBJ2-1; TRBD1 agrees at 9 bases. From germline, CDR1 is SGHNT and CDR2 YENEEA. V shed 8 bases and J 8 bases; nucleotides not matched to a gene: 7. There are 13 residues in the CDR3. The chain's CDR3 is CASLWDRADEQFF. DNA of the CDR3: TGTGCCAGCCTCTGGGACAGGGCCGATGAGCAGTTCTTC.

The genes are TRBV5-1 and TRBJ2-1; D may be TRBD2 (6 bases). CDR1 is SGHRS, CDR2 YFSETQ, per germline. The CDR3 loop spans 15 amino acids. With 0 bases removed from V and 2 bases from J, the gap between germline ends came to 9 bases. CDR3 sequence reads: CASSLAGVAYNEQFF. The CDR3 DNA reads TGCGCCAGCAGCTTGGCGGGGGTCGCCTACAATGAGCAGTTCTTC.

The CDR3 bases are TGTGCCAGTAGTCCAGGGGGGCCCCCCTACGAGCAGTACTTC. Its translation is CASSPGGPPYEQYF. The chain couples TRBV19 to TRBJ2-7; D possibly corresponds to TRBD1 (7 bases). V lost 5 bases and J lost 2, with 13 bases in between. The CDR3 is 14 residues long. From germline, CDR1 is LNHDA and CDR2 SQIVND (reference sequence).

The chain links TRBV12-3 or TRBV12-4 to TRBJ2-1, with a possible D match to TRBD2 (5 bases). Trimming took 3 bases from V and 6 from J, leaving 9 bases between them. The CDR3 is 13 amino acids. The CDR3 region is CASSFTRPNEQFF. The CDR3 bases are TGTGCCAGCAGTTTCACTAGGCCCAATGAGCAGTTCTTC.

This rearrangement joins TRBV7-2 to TRBJ2-5, with D perhaps matching TRBD2 (5 bases). The V and J ends lost 2 bases and 5 bases respectively, with 9 bases between them. The CDR3 has 13 amino acids. CDR1 SGHTA and CDR2 FQGNSA come from the germline V gene. The CDR3, as DNA: TGTGCCAGCAGCTTACAACCGGGGGAGACCCAGTACTTC. Amino acids: CASSLQPGETQYF.